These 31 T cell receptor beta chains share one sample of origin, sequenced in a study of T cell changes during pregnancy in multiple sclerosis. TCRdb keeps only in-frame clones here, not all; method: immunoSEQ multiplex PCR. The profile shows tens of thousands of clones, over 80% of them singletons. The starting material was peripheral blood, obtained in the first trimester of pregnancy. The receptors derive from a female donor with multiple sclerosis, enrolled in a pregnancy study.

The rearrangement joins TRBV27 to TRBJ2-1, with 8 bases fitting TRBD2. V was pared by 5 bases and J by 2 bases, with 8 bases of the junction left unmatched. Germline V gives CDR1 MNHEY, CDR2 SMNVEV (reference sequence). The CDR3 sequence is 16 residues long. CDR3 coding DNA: TGTGCCAGCAGTGGGGCGGGAGGAGCTGCCTACAATGAGCAGTTCTTC. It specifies CASSGAGGAAYNEQFF.

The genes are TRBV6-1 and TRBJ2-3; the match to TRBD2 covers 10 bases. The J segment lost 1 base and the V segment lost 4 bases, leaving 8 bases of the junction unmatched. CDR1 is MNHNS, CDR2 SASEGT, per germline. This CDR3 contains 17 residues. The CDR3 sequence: CASSGVAGGRGTDTQYF. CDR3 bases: TGTGCCAGCAGTGGAGTAGCGGGAGGACGGGGCACAGATACGCAGTATTTT.

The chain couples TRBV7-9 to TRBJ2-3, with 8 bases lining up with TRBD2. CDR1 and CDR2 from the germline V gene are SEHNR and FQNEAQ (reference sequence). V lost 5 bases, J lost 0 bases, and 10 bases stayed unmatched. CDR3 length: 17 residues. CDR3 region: CASSPGLAGISTDTQYF. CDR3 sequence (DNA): TGTGCCAGCAGCCCAGGGCTAGCGGGCATAAGCACAGATACGCAGTATTTT.

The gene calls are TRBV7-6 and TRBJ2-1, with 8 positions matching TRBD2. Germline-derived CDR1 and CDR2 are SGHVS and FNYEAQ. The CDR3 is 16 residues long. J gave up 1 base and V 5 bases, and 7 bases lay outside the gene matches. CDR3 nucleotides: TGTGCCAGCAGCCCCCGGACTAGCCGGTCCTACAATGAGCAGTTCTTC. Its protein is CASSPRTSRSYNEQFF.

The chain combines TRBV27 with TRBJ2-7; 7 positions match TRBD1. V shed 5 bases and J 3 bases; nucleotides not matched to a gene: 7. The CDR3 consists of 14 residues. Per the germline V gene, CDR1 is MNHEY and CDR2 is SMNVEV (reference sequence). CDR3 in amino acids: CASSDHGQVYEQYF. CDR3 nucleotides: TGTGCCAGCAGTGATCACGGACAGGTCTACGAGCAGTACTTC.

The DNA of the CDR3 is TGTGCCAGCAGACGACAGGGGGCTTTCTCTAACTATGGCTACACCTTC. Encoded protein: CASRRQGAFSNYGYTF. The chain uses TRBV27 and TRBJ1-2; 10 bases match TRBD1. The junction had 7 bases not matched to a gene; V was cut back by 6 bases and J by 0 bases. This CDR3 has 16 residues. Looked up from germline, CDR1 is MNHEY and CDR2 is SMNVEV (reference sequence).

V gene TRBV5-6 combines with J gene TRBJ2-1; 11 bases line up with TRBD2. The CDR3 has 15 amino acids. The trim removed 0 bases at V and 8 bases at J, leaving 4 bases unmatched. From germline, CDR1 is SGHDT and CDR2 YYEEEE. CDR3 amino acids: CASSLGLAGFHEQFF. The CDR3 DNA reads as TGTGCCAGCAGCTTGGGACTAGCGGGGTTCCATGAGCAGTTCTTC. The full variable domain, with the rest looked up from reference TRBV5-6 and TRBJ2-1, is DAGVTQSPTHLIKTRGQQVTLRCSPKSGHDTVSWYQQALGQGPQFIFQYYEEEERQRGNFPDRFSGHQFPNYSSELNVNALLLGDSALYLCASSLGLAGFHEQFFGPGTRLTVL.

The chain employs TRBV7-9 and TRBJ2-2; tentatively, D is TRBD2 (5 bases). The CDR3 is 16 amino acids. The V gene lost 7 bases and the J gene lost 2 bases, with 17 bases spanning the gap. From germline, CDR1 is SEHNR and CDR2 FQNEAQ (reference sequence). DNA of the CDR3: TGTGCCAGCACCCGATTTGGGGAGATCAACACCGGGGAGCTGTTTTTT. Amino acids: CASTRFGEINTGELFF.

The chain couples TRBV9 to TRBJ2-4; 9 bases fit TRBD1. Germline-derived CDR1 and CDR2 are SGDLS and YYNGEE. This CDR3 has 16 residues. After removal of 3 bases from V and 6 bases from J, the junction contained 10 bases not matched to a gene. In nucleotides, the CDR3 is TGTGCCAGCAGCGGGCCGGGACAGGGAATCGGAAACATTCAGTACTTC. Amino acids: CASSGPGQGIGNIQYF.

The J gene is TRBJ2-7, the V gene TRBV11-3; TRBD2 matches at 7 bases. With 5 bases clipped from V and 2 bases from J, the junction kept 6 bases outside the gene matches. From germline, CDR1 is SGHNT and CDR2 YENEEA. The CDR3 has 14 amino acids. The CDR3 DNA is TGTGCCAGCAGCCCCAAACGGGGGGCCTACGAGCAGTACTTC. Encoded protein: CASSPKRGAYEQYF.

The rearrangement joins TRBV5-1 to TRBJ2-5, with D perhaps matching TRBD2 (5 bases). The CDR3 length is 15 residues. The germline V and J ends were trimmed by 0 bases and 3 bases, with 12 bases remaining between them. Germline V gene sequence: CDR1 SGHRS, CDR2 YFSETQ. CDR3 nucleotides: TGCGCCAGCAGCTTGGGGGAGACCCCTAAAGAGACCCAGTACTTC. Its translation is CASSLGETPKETQYF. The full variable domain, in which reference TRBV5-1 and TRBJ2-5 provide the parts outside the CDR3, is KAGVTQTPRYLIKTRGQQVTLSCSPISGHRSVSWYQQTPGQGLQFLFEYFSETQRNKGNFPGRFSGRQFSNSRSEMNVSTLELGDSALYLCASSLGETPKETQYFGPGTRLLVL.

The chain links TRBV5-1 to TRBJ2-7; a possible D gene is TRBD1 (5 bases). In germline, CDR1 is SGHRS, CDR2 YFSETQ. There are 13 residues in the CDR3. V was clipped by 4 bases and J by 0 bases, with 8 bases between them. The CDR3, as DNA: TGCGCCAGCAGCGCAGGGAACTCCTACGAGCAGTACTTC. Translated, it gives CASSAGNSYEQYF.

CDR3 protein: CASSQGEGPEETQYF. As DNA, the CDR3 is TGTGCCAGCAGCCAAGGGGAGGGCCCGGAGGAGACCCAGTACTTC. The rearrangement uses TRBV4-2 and TRBJ2-5; the match to TRBD2 covers 7 bases. The CDR3 runs 15 residues. From germline, CDR1 is LGHNA and CDR2 YNFKEQ. V lost 1 base and J lost 5; bases outside the gene matches: 7.

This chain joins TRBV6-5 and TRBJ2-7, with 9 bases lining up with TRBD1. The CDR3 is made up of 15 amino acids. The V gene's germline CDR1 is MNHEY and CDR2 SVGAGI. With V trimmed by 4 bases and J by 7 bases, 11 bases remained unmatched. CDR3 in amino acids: CASSLAGTGRGEQYF. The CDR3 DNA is TGTGCCAGCAGTTTGGCCGGGACAGGGCGGGGTGAGCAGTACTTC.

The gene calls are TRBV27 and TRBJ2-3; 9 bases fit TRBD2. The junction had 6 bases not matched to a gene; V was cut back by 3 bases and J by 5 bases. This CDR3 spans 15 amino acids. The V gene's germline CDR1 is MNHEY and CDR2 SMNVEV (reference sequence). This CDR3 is CASSLREGFGDTQYF. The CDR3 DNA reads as TGTGCCAGCAGTTTGCGGGAGGGCTTCGGAGATACGCAGTATTTT.

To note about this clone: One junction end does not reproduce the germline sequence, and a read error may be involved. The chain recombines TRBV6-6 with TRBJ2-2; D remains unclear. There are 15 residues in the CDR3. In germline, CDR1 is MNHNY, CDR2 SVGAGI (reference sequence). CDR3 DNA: TGTGCCAGCAATTACAGAAGCGCGAACACCGGGGAGCTGTTTTTT. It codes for CASNYRSANTGELFF.

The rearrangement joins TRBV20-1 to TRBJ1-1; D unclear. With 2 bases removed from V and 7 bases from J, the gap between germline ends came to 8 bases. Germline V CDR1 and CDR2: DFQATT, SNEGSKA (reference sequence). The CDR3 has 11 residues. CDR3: CSARPGHEAFF. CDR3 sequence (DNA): TGCAGTGCTAGACCTGGGCATGAAGCTTTCTTT.

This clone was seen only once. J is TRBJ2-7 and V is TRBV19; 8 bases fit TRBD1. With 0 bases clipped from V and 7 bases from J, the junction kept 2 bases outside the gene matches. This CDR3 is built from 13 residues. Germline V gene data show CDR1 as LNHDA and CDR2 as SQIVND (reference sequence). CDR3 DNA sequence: TGTGCCAGTAGTATAGATTGGACAGGGGAGCAGTACTTC. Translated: CASSIDWTGEQYF.

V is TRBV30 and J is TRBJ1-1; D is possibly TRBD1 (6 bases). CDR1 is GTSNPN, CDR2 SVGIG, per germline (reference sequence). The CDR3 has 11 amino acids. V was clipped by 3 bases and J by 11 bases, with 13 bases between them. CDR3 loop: CAWRQGLVAFF. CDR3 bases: TGTGCCTGGAGACAGGGTTTAGTGGCTTTCTTT.

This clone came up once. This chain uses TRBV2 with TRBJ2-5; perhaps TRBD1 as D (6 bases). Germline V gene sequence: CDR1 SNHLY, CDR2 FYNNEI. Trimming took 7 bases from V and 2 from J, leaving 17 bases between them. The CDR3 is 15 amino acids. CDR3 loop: CASTMNPGQQETQYF. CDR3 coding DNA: TGTGCCAGCACCATGAACCCCGGACAGCAAGAGACCCAGTACTTC.

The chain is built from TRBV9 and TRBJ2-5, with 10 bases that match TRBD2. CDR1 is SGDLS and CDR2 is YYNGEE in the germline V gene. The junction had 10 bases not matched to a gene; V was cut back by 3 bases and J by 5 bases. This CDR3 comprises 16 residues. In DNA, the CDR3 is TGTGCCAGCAGCGCCCTAGCGGGAGCCCCGGGGGAGACCCAGTACTTC. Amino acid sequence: CASSALAGAPGETQYF.

CDR3 DNA sequence: TGTGCCAGCAGTTCTAGCCCCTCCTACGAGCAGTACTTC. It yields the protein CASSSSPSYEQYF. The rearrangement uses TRBV28 and TRBJ2-7; possibly TRBD2 for D (5 bases). The CDR3 consists of 13 residues. With 4 bases removed from V and 0 bases from J, the gap between germline ends came to 7 bases. CDR1 is MDHEN and CDR2 is SYDVKM in the germline V gene.

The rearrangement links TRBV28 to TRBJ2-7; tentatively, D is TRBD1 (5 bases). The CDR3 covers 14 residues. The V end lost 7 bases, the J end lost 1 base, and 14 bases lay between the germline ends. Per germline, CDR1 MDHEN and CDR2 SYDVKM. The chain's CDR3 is CASTVRGRSYEQYF. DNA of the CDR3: TGTGCCAGCACCGTAAGGGGTCGGTCCTACGAGCAGTACTTC.

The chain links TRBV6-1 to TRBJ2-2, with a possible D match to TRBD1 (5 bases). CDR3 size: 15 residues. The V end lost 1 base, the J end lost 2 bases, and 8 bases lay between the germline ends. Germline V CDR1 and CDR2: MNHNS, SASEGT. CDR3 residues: CASSEEDTNTGELFF. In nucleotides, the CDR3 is TGTGCCAGCAGTGAAGAGGACACCAACACCGGGGAGCTGTTTTTT.

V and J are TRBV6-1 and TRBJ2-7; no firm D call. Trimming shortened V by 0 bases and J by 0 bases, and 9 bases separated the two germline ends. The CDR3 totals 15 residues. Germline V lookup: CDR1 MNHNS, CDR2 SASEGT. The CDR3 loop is CASSEAFGFSYEQYF. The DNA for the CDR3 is TGTGCCAGCAGTGAAGCGTTCGGGTTCTCCTACGAGCAGTACTTC.

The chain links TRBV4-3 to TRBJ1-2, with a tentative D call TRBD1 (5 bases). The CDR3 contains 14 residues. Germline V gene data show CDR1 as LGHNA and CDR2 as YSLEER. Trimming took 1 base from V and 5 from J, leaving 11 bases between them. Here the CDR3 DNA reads TGCGCCAGCAGCCAAGCGGGGGGGAGTTATGGCTACACCTTC. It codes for CASSQAGGSYGYTF.

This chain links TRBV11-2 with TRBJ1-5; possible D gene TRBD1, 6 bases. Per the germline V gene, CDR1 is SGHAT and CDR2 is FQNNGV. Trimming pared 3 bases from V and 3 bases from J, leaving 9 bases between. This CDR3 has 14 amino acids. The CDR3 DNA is TGTGCCAGCAGCTTGACAGGACTCAATCAGCCCCAGCATTTT. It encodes CASSLTGLNQPQHF.

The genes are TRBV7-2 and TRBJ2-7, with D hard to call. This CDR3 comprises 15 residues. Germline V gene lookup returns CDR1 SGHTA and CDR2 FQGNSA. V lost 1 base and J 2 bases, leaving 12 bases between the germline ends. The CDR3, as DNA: TGTGCCAGCAGCTTAGTGGCAAACCAACCCTACGAGCAGTACTTC. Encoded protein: CASSLVANQPYEQYF.

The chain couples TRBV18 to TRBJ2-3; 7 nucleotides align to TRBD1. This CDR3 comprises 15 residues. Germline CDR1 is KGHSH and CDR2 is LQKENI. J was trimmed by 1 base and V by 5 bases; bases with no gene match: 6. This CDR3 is CASSTNRGRTDTQYF. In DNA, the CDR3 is TGTGCCAGCTCAACGAACAGGGGACGCACAGATACGCAGTATTTT.

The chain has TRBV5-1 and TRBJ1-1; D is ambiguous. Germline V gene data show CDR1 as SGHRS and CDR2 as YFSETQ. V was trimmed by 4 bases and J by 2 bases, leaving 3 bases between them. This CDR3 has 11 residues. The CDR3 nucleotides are TGCGCCAGCAGCGGCAACACTGAAGCTTTCTTT. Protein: CASSGNTEAFF.

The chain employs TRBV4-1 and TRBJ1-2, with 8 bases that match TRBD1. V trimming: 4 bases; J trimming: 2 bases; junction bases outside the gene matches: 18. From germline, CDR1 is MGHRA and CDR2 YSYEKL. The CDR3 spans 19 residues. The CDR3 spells CASSLRTGQEKPKNYGYTF. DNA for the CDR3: TGCGCCAGCAGCCTCCGAACGGGACAGGAAAAGCCGAAAAACTATGGCTACACCTTC.